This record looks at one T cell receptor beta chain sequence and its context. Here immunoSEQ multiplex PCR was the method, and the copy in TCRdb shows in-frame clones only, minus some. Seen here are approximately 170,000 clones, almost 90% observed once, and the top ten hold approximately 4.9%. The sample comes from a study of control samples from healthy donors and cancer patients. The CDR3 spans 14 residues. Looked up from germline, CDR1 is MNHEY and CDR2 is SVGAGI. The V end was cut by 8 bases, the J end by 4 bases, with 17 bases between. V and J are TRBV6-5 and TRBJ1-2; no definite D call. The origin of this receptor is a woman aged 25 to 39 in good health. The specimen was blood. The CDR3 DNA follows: TGTGCCAGCGTGAAAGACACGACAATCTATGGCTACACCTTC. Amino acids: CASVKDTTIYGYTF.